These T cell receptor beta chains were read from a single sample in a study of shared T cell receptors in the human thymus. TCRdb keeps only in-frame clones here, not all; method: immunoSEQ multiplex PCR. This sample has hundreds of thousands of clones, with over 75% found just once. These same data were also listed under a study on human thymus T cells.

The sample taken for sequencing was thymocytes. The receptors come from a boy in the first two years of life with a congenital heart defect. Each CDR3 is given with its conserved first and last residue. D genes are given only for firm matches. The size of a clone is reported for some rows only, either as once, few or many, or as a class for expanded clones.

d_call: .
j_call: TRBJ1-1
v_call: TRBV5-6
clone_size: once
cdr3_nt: TGTGCCAGCAGCTTGGCAGAAGAAGCTTTCTTT
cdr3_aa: CASSLAEEAFF

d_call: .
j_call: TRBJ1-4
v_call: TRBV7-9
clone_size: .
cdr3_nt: TGTGCCAGCAGCTCGGGGGGGTATGAAAAACTGTTTTTT
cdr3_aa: CASSSGGYEKLFF

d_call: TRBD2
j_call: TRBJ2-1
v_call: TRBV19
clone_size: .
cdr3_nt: TGTGCCAGTAGTAAAGGGACTAGCGGCTCCTACAATGAGCAGTTCTTC
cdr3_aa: CASSKGTSGSYNEQFF

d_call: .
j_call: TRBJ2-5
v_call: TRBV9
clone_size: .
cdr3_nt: TGTGCCAGCAGCGTAGGTCGGAGGGCCTGGGAGACCCAGTACTTC
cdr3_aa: CASSVGRRAWETQYF

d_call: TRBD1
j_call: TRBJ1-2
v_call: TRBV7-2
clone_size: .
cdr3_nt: TGTGCCAGCAGCCCTCTAAGGGGGCCCATTAACTATGGCTACACCTTC
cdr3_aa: CASSPLRGPINYGYTF

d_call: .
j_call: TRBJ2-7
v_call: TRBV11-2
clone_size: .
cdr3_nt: TGTGCCAGCAGCTTAGGGCCGCGGGAAACCTACGAGCAGTACTTC
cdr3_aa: CASSLGPRETYEQYF

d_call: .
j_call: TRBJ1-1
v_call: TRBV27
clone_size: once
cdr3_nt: TGTGCCAGCAGTTTAACAAAAAACACTGAAGCTTTCTTT
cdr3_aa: CASSLTKNTEAFF

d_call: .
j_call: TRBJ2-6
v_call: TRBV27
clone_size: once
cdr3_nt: TGTGCCAGCAGTTTTAGACTTTACTCTGGGGCCAACGTCCTGACTTTC
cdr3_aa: CASSFRLYSGANVLTF

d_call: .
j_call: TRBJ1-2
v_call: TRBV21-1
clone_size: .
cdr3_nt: TGTGCCAGCAGCAAGAGGGAAGGCTACACCTTC
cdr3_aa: CASSKREGYTF

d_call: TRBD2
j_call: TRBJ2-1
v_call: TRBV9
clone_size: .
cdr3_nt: TGTGCCAGCAGCGTAGGCCTAGCGGGAGGTAATGAGCAGTTCTTC
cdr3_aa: CASSVGLAGGNEQFF

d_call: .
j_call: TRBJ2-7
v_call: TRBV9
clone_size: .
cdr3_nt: TGTGCCAGCAGCCCCCGAGGGGCTAGCGCCTCTTTGGGCTACGAGCAGTACTTC
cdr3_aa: CASSPRGASASLGYEQYF

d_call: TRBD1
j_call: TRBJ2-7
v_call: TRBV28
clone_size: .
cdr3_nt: TGTGCCAGCAGTCCCCCTAGGACAGGGTGCACCTACGAGCAGTACTTC
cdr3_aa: CASSPPRTGCTYEQYF

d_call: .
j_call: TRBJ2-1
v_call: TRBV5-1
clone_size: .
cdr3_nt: TGCGCCAGCAGCTTGGATTGCGGAACACCTGGGAATGAGCAGTTCTTC
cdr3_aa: CASSLDCGTPGNEQFF

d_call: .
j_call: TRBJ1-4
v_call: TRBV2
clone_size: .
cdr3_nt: TGTGCCAGCAGTGAAAATAAGGGTCCAGGGGCAAATGAAAAACTGTTTTTT
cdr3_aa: CASSENKGPGANEKLFF

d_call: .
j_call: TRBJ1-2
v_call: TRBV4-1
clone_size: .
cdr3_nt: TGCGCCAGCAGCCATGAAGGGGTTGGGTATGGCTACACCTTC
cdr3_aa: CASSHEGVGYGYTF

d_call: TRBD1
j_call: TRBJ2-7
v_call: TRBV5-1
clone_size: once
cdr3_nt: TGCGCCAGCAGGGGGACAGCGAAGGCCTCCGAGCAGTACTTC
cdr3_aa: CASRGTAKASEQYF

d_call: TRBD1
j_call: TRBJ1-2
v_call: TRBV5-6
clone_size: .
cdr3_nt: TGTGCCAGCAGCGGCGGACCAGACAGGGGGATATACACCTTC
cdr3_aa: CASSGGPDRGIYTF

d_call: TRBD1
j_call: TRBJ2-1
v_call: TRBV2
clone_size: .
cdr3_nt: TGTGCCAGCCCGAGACAGGGGGTGGGTTACAATGAGCAGTTCTTC
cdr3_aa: CASPRQGVGYNEQFF

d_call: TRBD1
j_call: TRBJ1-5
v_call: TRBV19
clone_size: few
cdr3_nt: TGTGCCAGTAGTATAGATGGGGACAGGGCTCCTCAGCCCCAGCATTTT
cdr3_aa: CASSIDGDRAPQPQHF

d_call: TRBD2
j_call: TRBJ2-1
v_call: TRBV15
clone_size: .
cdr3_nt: TGTGCCACCAGCAGGAAACCCCGGGGGGTAAACAATGAGCAGTTCTTC
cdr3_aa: CATSRKPRGVNNEQFF

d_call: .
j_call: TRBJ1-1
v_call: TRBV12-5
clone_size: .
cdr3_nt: TGTGCTAGTGGTTTGGTAGCTCAGAACACTGAAGCTTTCTTT
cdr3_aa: CASGLVAQNTEAFF

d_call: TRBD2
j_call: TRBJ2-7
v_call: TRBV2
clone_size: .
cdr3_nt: TGTGCCAGCAGTGATACGCTCCGGAGTAGCGGGAGGCCCACCTACGAGCAGTACTTC
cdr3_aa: CASSDTLRSSGRPTYEQYF

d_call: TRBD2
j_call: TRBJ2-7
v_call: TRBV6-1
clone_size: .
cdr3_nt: TGTGCCAGCAGTGAATGGTGGGGGAGGGACGAGCAGTACTTC
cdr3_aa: CASSEWWGRDEQYF

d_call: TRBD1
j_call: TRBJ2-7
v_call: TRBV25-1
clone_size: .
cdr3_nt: TGTGCCAGCAGACTTGACGGGACAGGGGGTAGACCCTACGAGCAGTACTTC
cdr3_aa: CASRLDGTGGRPYEQYF

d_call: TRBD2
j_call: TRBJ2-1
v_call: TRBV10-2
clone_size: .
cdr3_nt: TGCGCCAGCAGTGAGGCGGGAGGGCCGGGTGAGCAGTTCTTC
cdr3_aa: CASSEAGGPGEQFF

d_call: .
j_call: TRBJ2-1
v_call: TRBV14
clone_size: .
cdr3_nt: TGTGCCAGCAGCCAGGGTAGCGGCCCCAGCTCCTACAATGAGCAGTTCTTC
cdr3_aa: CASSQGSGPSSYNEQFF

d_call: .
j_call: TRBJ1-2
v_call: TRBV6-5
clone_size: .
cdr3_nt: TGTGCCAGCAGTTGGGGCCCATCCTATGGCTACACCTTC
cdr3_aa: CASSWGPSYGYTF

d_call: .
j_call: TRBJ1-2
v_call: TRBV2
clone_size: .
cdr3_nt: TGTGCCAGCAGTGAATCCCGCTATGGCTACACCTTC
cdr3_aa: CASSESRYGYTF

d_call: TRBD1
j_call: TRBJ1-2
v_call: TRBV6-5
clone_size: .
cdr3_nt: TGTGCCAGCAGTTTATACCGGGACAGAGCTAACTATGGCTACACCTTC
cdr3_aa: CASSLYRDRANYGYTF

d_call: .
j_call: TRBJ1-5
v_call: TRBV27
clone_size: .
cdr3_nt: TGTGCCAGCAGTCGCTCTGGGGGCCCCAAACAGCCCCAGCATTTT
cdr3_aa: CASSRSGGPKQPQHF

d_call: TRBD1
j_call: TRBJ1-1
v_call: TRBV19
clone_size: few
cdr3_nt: TGTGCCAGTATCAGGGGGCGTGAGCTGAACACTGAAGCTTTCTTT
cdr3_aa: CASIRGRELNTEAFF

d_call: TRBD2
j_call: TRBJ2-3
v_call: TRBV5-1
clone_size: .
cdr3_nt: TGCGCCAGCAGCTCACTAGCGGGAGGAACAGATACGCAGTATTTT
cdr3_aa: CASSSLAGGTDTQYF

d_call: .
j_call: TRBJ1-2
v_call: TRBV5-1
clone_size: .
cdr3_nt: TGCGCCAGCAGACCCCAGGACAAAACGGATGGCTACACCTTC
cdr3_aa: CASRPQDKTDGYTF

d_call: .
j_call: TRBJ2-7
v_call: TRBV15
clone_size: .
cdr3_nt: TGTGCCACCAGCAGAGTGGCCTCCGCCCTCTACGAGCAGTACTTC
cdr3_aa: CATSRVASALYEQYF

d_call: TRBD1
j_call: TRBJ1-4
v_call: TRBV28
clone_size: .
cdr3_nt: TGTGCCAGCAGTTTATTCCCGGCCGGGACAGGGTTGGCGATCAATGAAAAACTGTTTTTT
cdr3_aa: CASSLFPAGTGLAINEKLFF

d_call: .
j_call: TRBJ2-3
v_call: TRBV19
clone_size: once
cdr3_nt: TGTGCCAGTACTGCGGAGGTGGGCACAGATACGCAGTATTTT
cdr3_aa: CASTAEVGTDTQYF

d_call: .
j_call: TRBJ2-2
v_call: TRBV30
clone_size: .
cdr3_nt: TGTGCCTGGGGGGTGGAGGGAAACGCCGGGGAGCTGTTTTTT
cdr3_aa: CAWGVEGNAGELFF

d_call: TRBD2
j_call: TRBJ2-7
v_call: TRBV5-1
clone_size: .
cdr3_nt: TGCGCCAGCAGCCAACAGCGGGAGAGCTCCTACGAGCAGTACTTC
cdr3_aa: CASSQQRESSYEQYF

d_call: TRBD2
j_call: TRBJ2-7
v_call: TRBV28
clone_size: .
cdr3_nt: TGTGCCAGCAGTGGCACTTGGACTAGCGGGCCTTGTGGTTCCTACGAGCAGTACTTC
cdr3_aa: CASSGTWTSGPCGSYEQYF

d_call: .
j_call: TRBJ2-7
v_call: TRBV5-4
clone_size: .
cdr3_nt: TGTGCCAGCAGCCACGGTGGCTCCTACGAGCAGTACTTC
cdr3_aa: CASSHGGSYEQYF

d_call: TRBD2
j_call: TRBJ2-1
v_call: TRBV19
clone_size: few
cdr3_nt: TGTGCCAGTAGTCCACGGGTGGGCGGGAGATCGTCCTACAATGAGCAGTTCTTC
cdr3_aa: CASSPRVGGRSSYNEQFF

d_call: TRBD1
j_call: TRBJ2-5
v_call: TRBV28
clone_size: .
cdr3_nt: TGTGCCAGCAGGTTAACAGGGGACCAAGAGACCCAGTACTTC
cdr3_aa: CASRLTGDQETQYF

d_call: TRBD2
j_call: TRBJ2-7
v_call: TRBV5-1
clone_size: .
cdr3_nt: TGCGCCAGCAGCGGGACTAGCGGGAGGCCCGAATACGAGCAGTACTTC
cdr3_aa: CASSGTSGRPEYEQYF

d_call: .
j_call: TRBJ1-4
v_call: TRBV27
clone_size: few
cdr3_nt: TGTGCCAGCAGGGACAGTTTAAATGAAAAACTGTTTTTT
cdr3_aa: CASRDSLNEKLFF

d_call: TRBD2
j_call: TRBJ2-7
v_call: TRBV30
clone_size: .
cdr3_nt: TGTGCCTGGAGTGGGAGAGCGGGATCATCATGGTACGAGCAGTACTTC
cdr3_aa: CAWSGRAGSSWYEQYF

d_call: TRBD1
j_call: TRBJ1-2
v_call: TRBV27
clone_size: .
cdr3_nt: TGTGCCAGCAGTTTCTGGACAGGGCTAAACTATGGCTACACCTTC
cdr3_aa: CASSFWTGLNYGYTF

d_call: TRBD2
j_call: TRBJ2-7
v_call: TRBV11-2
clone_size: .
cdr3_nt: TGTGCCAGCAGCTCGCCCCAGGGAAAGGGCGGGAGATACGAGCAGTACTTC
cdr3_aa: CASSSPQGKGGRYEQYF

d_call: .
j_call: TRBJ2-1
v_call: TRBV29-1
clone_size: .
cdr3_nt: TGCAGCGTTGCGGACCGGGACTCCCCCTACAATGAGCAGTTCTTC
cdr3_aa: CSVADRDSPYNEQFF

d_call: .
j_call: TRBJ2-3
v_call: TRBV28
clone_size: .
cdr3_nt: TGTGCCAGCAGTTCCCACCCGTCCGGGACGGGGAGGAATGATACGCAGTATTTT
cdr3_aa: CASSSHPSGTGRNDTQYF

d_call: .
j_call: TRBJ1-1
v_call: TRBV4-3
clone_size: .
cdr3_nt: TGCGCCAGCAGCCAAGCGGGGGGGGGAACTTACGAAGCTTTCTTT
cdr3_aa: CASSQAGGGTYEAFF

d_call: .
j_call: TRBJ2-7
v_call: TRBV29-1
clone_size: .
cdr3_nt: TGCAGCCCGCGGGGGCGCTACGTCCACGAGCAGTACTTC
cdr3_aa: CSPRGRYVHEQYF

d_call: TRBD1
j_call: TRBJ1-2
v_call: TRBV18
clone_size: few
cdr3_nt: TGTGCCAGCTCACCACACCCCAATAAGACAGGGAACTATGGCTACACCTTC
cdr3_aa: CASSPHPNKTGNYGYTF

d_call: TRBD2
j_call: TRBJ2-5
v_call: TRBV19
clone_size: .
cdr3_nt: TGTGCCAGTAGTAACGAACTAGCGGGAGGTCGAGAGACCCAGTACTTC
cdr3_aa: CASSNELAGGRETQYF

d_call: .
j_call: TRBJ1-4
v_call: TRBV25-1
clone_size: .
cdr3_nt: TGTGCCAGCCGGGGAAGGATTCGAGGGGAAAAACTGTTTTTT
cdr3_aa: CASRGRIRGEKLFF

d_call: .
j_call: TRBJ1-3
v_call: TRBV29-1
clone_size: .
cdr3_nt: TGCAGCGTTGAAAAGAGCGGGACCCGGGGCCCGGGCTCTGGAAACACCATATATTTT
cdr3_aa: CSVEKSGTRGPGSGNTIYF

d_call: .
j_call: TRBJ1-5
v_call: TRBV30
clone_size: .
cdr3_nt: TGTGCCTGGAGTGTCGAGGTTCCCCAGCATTTT
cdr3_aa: CAWSVEVPQHF

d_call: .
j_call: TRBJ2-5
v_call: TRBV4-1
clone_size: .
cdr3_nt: TGCGCCAGCAGCCAAGAATCAGGGGATTTAGAAGAGACCCAGTACTTC
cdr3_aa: CASSQESGDLEETQYF

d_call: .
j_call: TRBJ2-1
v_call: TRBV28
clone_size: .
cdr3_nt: TGTGCCAGCAGTTCCCTTTATGAGCAGTTCTTC
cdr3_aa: CASSSLYEQFF

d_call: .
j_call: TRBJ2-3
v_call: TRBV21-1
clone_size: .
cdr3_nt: TGTGCCCCACGGCGGGATACAGATACGCAGTATTTT
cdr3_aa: CAPRRDTDTQYF

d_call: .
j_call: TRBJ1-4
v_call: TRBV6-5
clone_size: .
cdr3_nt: TGTGCCAGCATGGCAGGGGTGGGCGAAAAACTGTTTTTT
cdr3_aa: CASMAGVGEKLFF